This T cell receptor (beta chain) appears in the sequencing data of a study of cytomegalovirus exposure and HLA in healthy donors. Worth noting for this clone: Its specificity is not known. Other DNA sequences in this specimen translate into the identical CDR3.

Germline loops: CDR1 MDHEN, CDR2 SYDVKM. Unmatched junction bases numbered 4, after V lost 6 bases and J lost 5 bases. This CDR3 comprises 13 residues. Findings and limits, study-wide: Most of the TCR beta V segments (in an earlier analysis) were productive either about 87% or about 30% of the time.

The PCR employed 60 Vbeta primers together with 13 Jbeta primers. Produced via immunoSEQ multiplex PCR; TCRdb's table is partial and in-frame only. The sample holds 250,000 to 350,000 clones, approximately 90% seen once. The sample consisted of PBMCs. This sequence joins TRBV28 and TRBJ1-1; 9 positions agree with TRBD1. This TCR was recovered from a man aged 35-49 years in good health and CMV-seropositive. CDR3 DNA: TGTGCCAGCAGCCGGGACAGGGTAACTGAAGCTTTCTTT. This sequence encodes CASSRDRVTEAFF.